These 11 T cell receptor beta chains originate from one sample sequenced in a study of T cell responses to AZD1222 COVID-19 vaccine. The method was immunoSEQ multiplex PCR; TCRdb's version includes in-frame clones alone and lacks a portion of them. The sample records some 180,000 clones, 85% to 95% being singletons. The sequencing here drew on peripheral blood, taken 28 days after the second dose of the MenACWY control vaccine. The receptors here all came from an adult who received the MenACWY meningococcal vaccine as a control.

CDR3 in DNA: TGCGCCAGCAGCTTGCCCCAGGACGGCAAGAAGGATTTTAACACCGGGGAGCTGTTTTTT. Translating it yields CASSLPQDGKKDFNTGELFF. V is TRBV5-1 and J is TRBJ2-2; D ambiguous. This CDR3 is built from 20 residues. V lost 1 base, J lost 2 bases, and 24 bases lay in between. Germline lookup yields CDR1 SGHRS and CDR2 YFSETQ.

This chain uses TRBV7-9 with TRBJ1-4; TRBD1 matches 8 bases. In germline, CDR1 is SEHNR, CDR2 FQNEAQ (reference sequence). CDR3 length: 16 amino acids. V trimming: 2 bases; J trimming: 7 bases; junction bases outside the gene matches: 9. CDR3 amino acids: CASSLSTGAVTEKLFF. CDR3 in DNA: TGTGCCAGCAGCTTATCGACAGGGGCCGTAACTGAAAAACTGTTTTTT. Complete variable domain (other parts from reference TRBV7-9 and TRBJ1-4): DTGVSQNPRHKITKRGQNVTFRCDPISEHNRLYWYRQTLGQGPEFLTYFQNEAQLEKSRLLSDRFSAERPKGSFSTLEIQRTEQGDSAMYLCASSLSTGAVTEKLFFGSGTQLSVL.

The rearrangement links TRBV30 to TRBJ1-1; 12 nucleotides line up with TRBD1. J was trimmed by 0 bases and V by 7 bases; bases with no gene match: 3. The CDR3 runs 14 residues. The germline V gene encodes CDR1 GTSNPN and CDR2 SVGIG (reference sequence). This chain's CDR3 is CASGTGGLNTEAFF. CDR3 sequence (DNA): TGTGCCTCGGGGACAGGGGGCTTGAACACTGAAGCTTTCTTT.

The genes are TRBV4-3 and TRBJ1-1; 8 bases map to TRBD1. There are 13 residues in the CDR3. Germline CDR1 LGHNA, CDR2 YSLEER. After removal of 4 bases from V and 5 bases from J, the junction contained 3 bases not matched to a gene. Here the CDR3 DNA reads TGCGCCAGCAGCCCGGACAGGGTAACTGAAGCTTTCTTT. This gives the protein CASSPDRVTEAFF.

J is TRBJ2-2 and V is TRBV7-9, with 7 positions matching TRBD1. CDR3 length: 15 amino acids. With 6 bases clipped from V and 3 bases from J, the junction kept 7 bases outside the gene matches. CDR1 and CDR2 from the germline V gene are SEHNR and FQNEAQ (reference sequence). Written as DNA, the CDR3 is TGTGCCAGCAGAGTTGACAGGGTGGACACCGGGGAGCTGTTTTTT. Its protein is CASRVDRVDTGELFF.

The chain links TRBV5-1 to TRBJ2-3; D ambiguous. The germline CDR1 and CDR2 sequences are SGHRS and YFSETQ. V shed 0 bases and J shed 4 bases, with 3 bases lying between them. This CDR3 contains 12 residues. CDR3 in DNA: TGCGCCAGCAGCTTGGGGGCAGATACGCAGTATTTT. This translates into CASSLGADTQYF.

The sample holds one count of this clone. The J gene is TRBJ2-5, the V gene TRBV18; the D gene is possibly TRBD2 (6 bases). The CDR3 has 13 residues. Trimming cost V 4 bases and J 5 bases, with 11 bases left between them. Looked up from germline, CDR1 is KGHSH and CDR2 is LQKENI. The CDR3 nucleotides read TGTGCCAGCTCACGCGGGACCCGGGAGACCCAGTACTTC. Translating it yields CASSRGTRETQYF.

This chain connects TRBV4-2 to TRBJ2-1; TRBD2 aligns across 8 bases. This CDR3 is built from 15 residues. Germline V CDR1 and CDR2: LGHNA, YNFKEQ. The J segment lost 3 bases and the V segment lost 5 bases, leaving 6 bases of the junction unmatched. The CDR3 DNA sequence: TGTGCCAGCAGCTCGGCGGGGGGAGACTACAATGAGCAGTTCTTC. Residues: CASSSAGGDYNEQFF.

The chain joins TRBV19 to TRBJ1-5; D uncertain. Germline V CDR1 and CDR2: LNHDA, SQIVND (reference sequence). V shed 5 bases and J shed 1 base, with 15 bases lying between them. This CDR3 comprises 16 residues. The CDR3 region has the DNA TGTGCCAGTAGTTCTTGGACCGGCGGGAGCAATCAGCCCCAGCATTTT. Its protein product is CASSSWTGGSNQPQHF.

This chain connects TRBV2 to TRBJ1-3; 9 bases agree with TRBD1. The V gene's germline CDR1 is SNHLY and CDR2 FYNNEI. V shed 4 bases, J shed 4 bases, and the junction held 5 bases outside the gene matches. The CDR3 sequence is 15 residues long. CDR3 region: CASSVQGARGNTIYF. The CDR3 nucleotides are TGTGCCAGCAGTGTACAGGGGGCAAGAGGAAACACCATATATTTT. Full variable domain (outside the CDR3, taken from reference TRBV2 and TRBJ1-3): EPEVTQTPSHQVTQMGQEVILRCVPISNHLYFYWYRQILGQKVEFLVSFYNNEISEKSEIFDDQFSVERPDGSNFTLKIRSTKLEDSAMYFCASSVQGARGNTIYFGEGSWLTVV.

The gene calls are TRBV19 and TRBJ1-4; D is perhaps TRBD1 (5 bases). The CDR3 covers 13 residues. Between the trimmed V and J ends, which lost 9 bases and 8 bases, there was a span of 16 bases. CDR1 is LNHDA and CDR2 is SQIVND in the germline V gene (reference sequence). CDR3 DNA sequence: TGTGCCAGCCTCGACAGTAAGGGCGAAAAACTGTTTTTT. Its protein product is CASLDSKGEKLFF.